Reported below is one T cell receptor beta chain. The target antigen is unknown. The source of the sample is a study of cytomegalovirus exposure and HLA in healthy donors. Notes on the study in general: Specificity for CMV antigens was confirmed in vitro for a few of the CMV-associated chains. The study reported that TCR beta sequences accurately predicted HLA-A and HLA-B alleles in most subjects.

The CDR3 spans 14 residues. Germline CDR1 and CDR2: LNHDA and SQIVND (reference sequence). V was shortened by 4 bases and J by 6 bases, with 12 bases between the two germline ends. 13 Jbeta primers and 60 Vbeta primers were used for the PCR. In the source study's methods: Among the unique TCR beta chains that a later analysis counted, roughly 80 million in all, 10 million to 13 million were shared. Clones were read by immunoSEQ multiplex PCR, and TCRdb kept only the in-frame ones, dropping some. The V and J calls and the clone size are those of that table, but D and trimming were determined from the DNA. The profile covers about 120,000 clones, with roughly 78% appearing a single time and around 4% taken by the ten largest. At the time of sampling, donors were nominally healthy, though unrecorded immune exposures were likely.

V usage is TRBV19 and J usage is TRBJ1-4, with D unresolved. Sequencing was carried out using PBMCs. This sequence originates from a man aged 30-40 years in good health and CMV-seronegative. In DNA form, the CDR3 reads TGTGCCAGTAGTAGATACGGGGTTGATGAAAAACTGTTTTTT. Translation gives CASSRYGVDEKLFF.